This T cell receptor beta chain was documented in a study of blood T cell repertoires in COVID-19. Authors' data handling: Amplification of reference gene primers provided the estimated nucleated cell counts. The data were produced by immunoSEQ multiplex PCR, yet TCRdb's version contains in-frame clones alone and is incomplete. V, J and clone size derive from that table, while D and trimming were established from the DNA sequence. The table has about 190,000 clones, about 88% seen once. Trimming left V 4 bases short and J 2 bases short, with 24 bases between. The CDR3 is made up of 18 amino acids. Germline V gives CDR1 SGDLS, CDR2 YYNGEE.

The TCR comes from a young man with acute or convalescent COVID-19. Sequenced: peripheral blood. The genes are TRBV9 and TRBJ2-5; unclear D gene. The CDR3 loop is CASSPSPKIYGRQETQYF. CDR3 DNA sequence: TGTGCCAGCAGCCCTAGTCCAAAAATTTACGGAAGACAAGAGACCCAGTACTTC.